This T cell receptor beta chain emerged from a study of molecular identifiers for immune sequencing clone quantification. Methods described previously, with TCR primers listed, were used for bulk TCR libraries. One entry per CDR3 protein, called by TCRdb with MiXCR from the PCR reads. The top ten hold around 0.92% of the sample, which has 85,000 to 100,000 distinct CDR3 sequences, approximately 24% seen once. Construction of naive CD8 libraries employed about 19,000 to 1,000,000 sorted cells together with 10%, 30% or 50% RNA. The CDR3 sequence is 12 residues long. Trimming took 6 bases from V and 7 from J, leaving 10 bases between them.

The chain combines TRBV12-3 or TRBV12-4 with TRBJ2-1, with TRBD1 as a possible D gene (6 bases). Sequenced input: naive CD8+ T cells from blood, with Jurkat cell RNA spiked in. Subset of the sample: FACS-sorted CD8+CD4-CCR7+CD45RA+ naive T cells. The TCR was taken from a human donor in good health. Some libraries in this study had Jurkat cell RNA spiked in. The CDR3 reads CASRAQGNEQFF. The CDR3 DNA reads TGTGCCAGCAGGGCGCAGGGGAATGAGCAGTTCTTC.